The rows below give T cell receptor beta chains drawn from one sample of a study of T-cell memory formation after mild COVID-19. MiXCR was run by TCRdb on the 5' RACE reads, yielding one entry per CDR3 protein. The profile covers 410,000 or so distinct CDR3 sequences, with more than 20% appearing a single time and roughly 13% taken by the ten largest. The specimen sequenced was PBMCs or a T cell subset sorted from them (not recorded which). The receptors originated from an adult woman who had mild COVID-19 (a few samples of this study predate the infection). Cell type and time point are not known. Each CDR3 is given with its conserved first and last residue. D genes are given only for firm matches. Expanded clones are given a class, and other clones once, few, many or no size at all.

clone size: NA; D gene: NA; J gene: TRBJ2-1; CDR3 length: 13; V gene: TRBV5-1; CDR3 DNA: TGCGCCAGCAGCTCGGGGTCGATAAATGAGCAGTTCTTC; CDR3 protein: CASSSGSINEQFF
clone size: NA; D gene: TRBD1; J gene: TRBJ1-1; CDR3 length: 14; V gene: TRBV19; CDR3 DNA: TGTGCCAGTAGTAGAGACAGGGTTTCCCCTGAAGCTTTCTTT; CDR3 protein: CASSRDRVSPEAFF
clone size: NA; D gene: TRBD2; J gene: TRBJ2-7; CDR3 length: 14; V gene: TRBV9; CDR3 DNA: TGTGCCAGCAGCGGTAGCGGGAGGGCGTACGAGCAGTACTTC; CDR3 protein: CASSGSGRAYEQYF
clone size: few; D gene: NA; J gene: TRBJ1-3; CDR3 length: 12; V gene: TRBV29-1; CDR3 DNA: TGCAGCGTTGTAAGGCATGGGAACACCATATATTTT; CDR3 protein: CSVVRHGNTIYF
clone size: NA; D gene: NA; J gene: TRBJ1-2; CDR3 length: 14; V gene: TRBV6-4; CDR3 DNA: TGTGCCAGCAGTGACCTCACGGGGAACTCTGGCTACACCTTC; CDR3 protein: CASSDLTGNSGYTF
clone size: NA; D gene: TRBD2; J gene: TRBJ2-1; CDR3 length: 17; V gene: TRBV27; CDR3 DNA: TGTGCCAGCAGTTTAAGCCTGGTAGGGCTAGCGGGCAGTGAGCAGTTCTTC; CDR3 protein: CASSLSLVGLAGSEQFF
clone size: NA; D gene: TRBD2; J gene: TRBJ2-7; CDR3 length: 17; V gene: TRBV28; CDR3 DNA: TGTGCCAGCAGTTTGTCGGCCGGGACTAGCGGGGATTACGAGCAGTACTTC; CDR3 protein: CASSLSAGTSGDYEQYF
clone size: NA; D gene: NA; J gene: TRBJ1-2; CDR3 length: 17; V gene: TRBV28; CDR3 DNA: TGTGCCAGCAGTCACTCCTCCCCGGGGCTTCCAAACTATGGCTACACCTTC; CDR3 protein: CASSHSSPGLPNYGYTF
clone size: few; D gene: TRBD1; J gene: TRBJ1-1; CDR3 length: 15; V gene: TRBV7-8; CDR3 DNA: TGTGCCAGCAGCCTGACCGGGACAGCGAACACTGAAGCTTTCTTT; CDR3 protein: CASSLTGTANTEAFF
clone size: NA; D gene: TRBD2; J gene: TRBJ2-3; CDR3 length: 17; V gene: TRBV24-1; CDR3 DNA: TGTGCCACCAGTGGGCCAGCCGGACTAGCGGGGGAAGATACGCAGTATTTT; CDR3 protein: CATSGPAGLAGEDTQYF
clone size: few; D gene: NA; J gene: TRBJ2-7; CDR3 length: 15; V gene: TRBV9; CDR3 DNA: TGTGCCAGCAGCGTATACCCGACTAGCTCCTACGAGCAGTACTTC; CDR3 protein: CASSVYPTSSYEQYF
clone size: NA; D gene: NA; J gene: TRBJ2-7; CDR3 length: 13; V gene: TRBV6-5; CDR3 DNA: TGTGCCAGCAGTTACTCGTTGGGTGGGGAGCAGTACTTC; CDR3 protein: CASSYSLGGEQYF
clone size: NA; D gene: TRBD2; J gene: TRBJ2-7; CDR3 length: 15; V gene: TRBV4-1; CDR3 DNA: TGCGCCAGCAGCCAAGATGGGGGGACTAGTTACGAGCAGTACTTC; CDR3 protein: CASSQDGGTSYEQYF
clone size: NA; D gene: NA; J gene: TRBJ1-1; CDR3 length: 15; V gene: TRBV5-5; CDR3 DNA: TGTGCCAGCACTCTGCGCGACTTTGGGAACACTGAAGCTTTCTTT; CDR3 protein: CASTLRDFGNTEAFF
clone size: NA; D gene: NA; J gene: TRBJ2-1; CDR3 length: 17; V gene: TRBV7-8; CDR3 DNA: TGTGCCAGCAGCTATGGGGCTAGAATAAGCTCCTACAATGAGCAGTTCTTC; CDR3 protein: CASSYGARISSYNEQFF
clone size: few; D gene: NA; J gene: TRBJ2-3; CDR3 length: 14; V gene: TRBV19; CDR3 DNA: TGTGCCAGTAAAAGGAGACCGGTAACAGATACGCAGTATTTT; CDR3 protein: CASKRRPVTDTQYF
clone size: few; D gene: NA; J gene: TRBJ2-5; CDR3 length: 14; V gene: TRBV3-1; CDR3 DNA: TGTGCCAGCAGTTCCCTCGGGGACCAAGAGACCCAGTACTTC; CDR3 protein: CASSSLGDQETQYF
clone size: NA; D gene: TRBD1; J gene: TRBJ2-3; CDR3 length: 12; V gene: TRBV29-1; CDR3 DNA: TGCAGCGCCGGGACAGGGATTGATACGCAGTATTTT; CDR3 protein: CSAGTGIDTQYF
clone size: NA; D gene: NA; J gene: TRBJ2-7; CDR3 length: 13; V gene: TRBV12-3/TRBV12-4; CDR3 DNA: TGTGCCAGCAGTTTTGGGGGGCGACTCGAGCAGTACTTC; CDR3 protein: CASSFGGRLEQYF
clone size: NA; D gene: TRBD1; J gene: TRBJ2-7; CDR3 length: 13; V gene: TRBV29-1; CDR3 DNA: TGCAGCGTTAAGGGGACAGGGGTTGGCGAGCAGTACTTC; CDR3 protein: CSVKGTGVGEQYF
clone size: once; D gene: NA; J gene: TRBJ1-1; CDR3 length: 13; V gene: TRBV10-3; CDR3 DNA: TGTGCCATCGGGGTCCGAGACAACACTGAAGCTTTCTTT; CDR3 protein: CAIGVRDNTEAFF
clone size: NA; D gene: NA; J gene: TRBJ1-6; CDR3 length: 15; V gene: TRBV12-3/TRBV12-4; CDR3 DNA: TGTGCCAGCAGTCCATTGCAGGGTTCTAAGTCACCCCTCCACTTT; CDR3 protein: CASSPLQGSKSPLHF
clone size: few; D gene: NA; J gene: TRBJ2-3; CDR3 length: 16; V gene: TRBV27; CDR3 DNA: TGTGCCAGCAGTTTTCTAGCGCCTATAGGCACAGATACGCAGTATTTT; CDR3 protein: CASSFLAPIGTDTQYF
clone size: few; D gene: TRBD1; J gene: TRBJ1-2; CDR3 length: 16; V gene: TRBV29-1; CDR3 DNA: TGCAGCGTTGAGTCTGGACAGGGGATTACTAACTATGGCTACACCTTC; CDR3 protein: CSVESGQGITNYGYTF
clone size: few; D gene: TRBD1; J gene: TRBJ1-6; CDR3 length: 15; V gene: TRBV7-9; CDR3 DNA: TGTGCCAGCAGCTTAGCTGGGACAGGGAATTCACCCCTCCACTTT; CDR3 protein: CASSLAGTGNSPLHF
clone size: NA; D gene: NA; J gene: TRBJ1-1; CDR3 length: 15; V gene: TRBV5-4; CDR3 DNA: TGTGCCAGCAGCCCCGCGACAGGTGTGAACACTGAAGCTTTCTTT; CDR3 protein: CASSPATGVNTEAFF
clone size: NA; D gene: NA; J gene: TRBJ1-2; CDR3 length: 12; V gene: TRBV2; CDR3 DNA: TGTGCCAGCAGTGTTCCGGAATCGGGCTACACCTTC; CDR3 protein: CASSVPESGYTF
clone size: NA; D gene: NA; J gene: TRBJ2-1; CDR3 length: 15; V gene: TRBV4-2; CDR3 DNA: TGTGCCAGCAGGACCTTCCGGGATCGTTACAATGAGCAGTTCTTC; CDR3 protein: CASRTFRDRYNEQFF
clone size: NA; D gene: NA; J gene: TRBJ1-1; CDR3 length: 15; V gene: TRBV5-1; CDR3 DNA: TGCGCCAGCAGCTTGGCACGGGACGGGAACACTGAAGCTTTCTTT; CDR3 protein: CASSLARDGNTEAFF
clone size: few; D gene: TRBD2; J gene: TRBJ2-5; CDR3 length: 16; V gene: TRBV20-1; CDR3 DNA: TGCAGTGCTTCCCGACCTAGCGGACCCCCGCAAGAGACCCAGTACTTC; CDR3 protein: CSASRPSGPPQETQYF
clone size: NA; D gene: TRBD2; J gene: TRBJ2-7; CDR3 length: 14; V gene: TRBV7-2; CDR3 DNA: TGTGCCAGCAGTAGCGGGGTTGCCCTGGGGGAGCAGTACTTC; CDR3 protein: CASSSGVALGEQYF
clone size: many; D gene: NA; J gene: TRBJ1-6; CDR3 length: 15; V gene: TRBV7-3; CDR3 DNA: TGTGCCAGCAGCCTAGGGCCCTCCTATAATTCACCCCTCCACTTT; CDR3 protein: CASSLGPSYNSPLHF
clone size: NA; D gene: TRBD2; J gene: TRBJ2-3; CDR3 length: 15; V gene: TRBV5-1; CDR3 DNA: TGCGCCAGCAGGACTAGCGGGAGCCGCACAGATACGCAGTATTTT; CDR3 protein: CASRTSGSRTDTQYF
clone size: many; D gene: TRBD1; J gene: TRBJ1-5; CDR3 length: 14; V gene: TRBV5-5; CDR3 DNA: TGTGCCAGCAGGTTCGGGACAGGCAATCAGCCCCAGCATTTT; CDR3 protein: CASRFGTGNQPQHF
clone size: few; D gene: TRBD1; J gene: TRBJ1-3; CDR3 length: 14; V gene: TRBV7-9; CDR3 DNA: TGTGCCAGCAGCAGAGACAGGGAACGAAACACCATATATTTT; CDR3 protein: CASSRDRERNTIYF
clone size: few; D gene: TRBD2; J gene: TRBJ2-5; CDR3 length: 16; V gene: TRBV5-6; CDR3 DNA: TGTGCCAGCAGCTCCAGGACTAGCGGGGGGGTCGAGACCCAGTACTTC; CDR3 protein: CASSSRTSGGVETQYF
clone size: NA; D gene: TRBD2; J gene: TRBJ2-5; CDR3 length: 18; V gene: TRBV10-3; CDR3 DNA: TGTGCCATCAGTGAGCGGGTTTTAGCGGGAGGGCCCGAAGAGACCCAGTACTTC; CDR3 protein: CAISERVLAGGPEETQYF
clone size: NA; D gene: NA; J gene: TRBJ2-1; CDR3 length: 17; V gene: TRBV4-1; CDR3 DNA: TGCGCCAGCAGCCAAGTTGGTTTTACGAGCTCCTACAATGAGCAGTTCTTC; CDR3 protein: CASSQVGFTSSYNEQFF
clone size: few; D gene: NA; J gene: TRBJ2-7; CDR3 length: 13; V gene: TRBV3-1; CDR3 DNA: TGTGCCAGCAGCCGCCGGGAGTACTACGAGCAGTACTTC; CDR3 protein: CASSRREYYEQYF
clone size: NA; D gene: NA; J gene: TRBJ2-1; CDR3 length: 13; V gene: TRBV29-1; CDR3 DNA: TGCAGCGCGGACAAAATACTGGACGGTGAGCAGTTCTTC; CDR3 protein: CSADKILDGEQFF